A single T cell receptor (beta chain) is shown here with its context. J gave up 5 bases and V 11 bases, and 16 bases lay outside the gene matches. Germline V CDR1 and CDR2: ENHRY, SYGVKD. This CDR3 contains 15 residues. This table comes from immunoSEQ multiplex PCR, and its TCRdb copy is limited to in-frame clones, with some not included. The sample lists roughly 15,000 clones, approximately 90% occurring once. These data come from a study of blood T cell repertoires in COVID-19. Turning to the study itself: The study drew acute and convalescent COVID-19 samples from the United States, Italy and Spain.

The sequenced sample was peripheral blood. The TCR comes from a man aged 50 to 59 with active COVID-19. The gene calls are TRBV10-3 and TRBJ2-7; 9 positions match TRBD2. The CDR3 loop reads CAAQTSGQRGDEQYF. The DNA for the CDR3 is TGTGCCGCCCAGACTAGCGGACAAAGAGGCGACGAGCAGTACTTC.